This T cell receptor beta chain derives from a study of regulatory T cells in long-lasting Graves disease. The CDR3 spans 14 residues. J was trimmed by 2 bases and V by 6 bases; bases with no gene match: 5. This clonotype occurred many times. The TCR beta library used iRepertoire HTBI primers with Arm-PCR amplification of CDR3. Using its own MiXCR run on the multiplex PCR reads, TCRdb lists one record per CDR3 protein. The sample has approximately 400,000 distinct CDR3 sequences, roughly 24% seen once. The time point was: persistent/refractory GD, antithyroid drugs over 5 years with positive TRAb. The authors made the TCR library using RNA they extracted from PBMCs. An endocrinology department located in Xi'an, China, was where the patients came from.

Sequenced here: peripheral blood mononuclear cells (PBMCs), sampled when the disease was refractory, from a patient treated with antithyroid drugs. The V gene is TRBV12-3 or TRBV12-4, the J gene TRBJ2-5; 8 bases match TRBD2. This clonotype was sampled from a woman aged 40 to 55 with Graves disease. The CDR3: CASSRTSRQETQYF. The CDR3 DNA follows: TGTGCCAGCAGCCGGACTAGCCGACAAGAGACCCAGTACTTC.